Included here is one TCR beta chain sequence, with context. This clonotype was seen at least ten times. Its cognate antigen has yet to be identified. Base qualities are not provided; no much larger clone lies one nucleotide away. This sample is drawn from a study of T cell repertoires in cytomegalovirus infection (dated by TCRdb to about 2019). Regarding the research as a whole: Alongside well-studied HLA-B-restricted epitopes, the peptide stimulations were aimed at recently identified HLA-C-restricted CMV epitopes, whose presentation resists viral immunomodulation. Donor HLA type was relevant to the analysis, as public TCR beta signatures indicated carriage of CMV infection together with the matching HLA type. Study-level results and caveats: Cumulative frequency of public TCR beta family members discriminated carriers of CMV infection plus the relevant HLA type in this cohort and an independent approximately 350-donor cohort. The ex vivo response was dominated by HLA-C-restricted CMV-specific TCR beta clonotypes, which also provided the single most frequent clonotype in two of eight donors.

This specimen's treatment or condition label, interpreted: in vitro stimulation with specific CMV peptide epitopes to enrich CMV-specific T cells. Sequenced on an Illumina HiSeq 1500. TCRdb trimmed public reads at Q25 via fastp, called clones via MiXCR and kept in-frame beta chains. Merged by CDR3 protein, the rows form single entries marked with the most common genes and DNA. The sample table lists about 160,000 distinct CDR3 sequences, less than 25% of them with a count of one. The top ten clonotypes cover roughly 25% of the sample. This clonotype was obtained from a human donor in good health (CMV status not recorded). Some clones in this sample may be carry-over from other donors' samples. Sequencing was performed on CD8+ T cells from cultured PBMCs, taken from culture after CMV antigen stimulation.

The DNA sequence is given as TGTGCCAGCAGCCCCCGTTCACTAGCGGGGTTCCTAGATACGCAGTATTTT. Its product reads: CASSPRSLAGFLDTQYF. The receptor chain draws on TRBV13 and TRBJ2-3; 10 bases in between match TRBD2. Trimming removed 5 bases from V and 5 bases from J; the gene matches leave 13 bases unexplained. Reading the germline V gene (reference sequence) gives CDR1 PRHDT and CDR2 FYEKMQ. Including cysteine and phenylalanine, the CDR3 has 17 amino acids. This entry keeps only the CDR3 DNA: 51 bases, framed from base 1. Outside the CDR3, residues come from the reference TRBV13 and TRBJ2-3 proteins, so the full variable domain is: AAGVIQSPRHLIKEKRETATLKCYPIPRHDTVYWYQQGPGQDPQFLISFYEKMQSDKGSIPDRFSAQQFSDYHSELNMSSLELGDSALYFCASSPRSLAGFLDTQYFGPGTRLTVL.